One sample yielded the 23 T cell receptor beta chains listed below, sequenced in a study of T cells in Graves' hyperthyroidism and ophthalmopathy. The investigators amplified TCR beta CDR3 regions from RNA transcripts. With the HTBI primer set, the TCR CDR3 went through a first round of RT-PCR. MiXCR was run by TCRdb on the multiplex PCR reads, yielding one entry per CDR3 protein. The sample records hundreds of thousands of distinct CDR3 sequences, 15% to 19% being singletons. The sample taken for sequencing was blood. The source of these receptors is a woman aged 18 to 35 with Graves' hyperthyroidism.

This clonotype was seen repeatedly, ten times or more. This rearrangement joins TRBV27 to TRBJ2-1; TRBD2 aligns across 10 bases. The CDR3 runs to 17 residues. Germline CDR1 reads MNHEY; CDR2 reads SMNVEV (reference sequence). Unmatched junction bases numbered 9, after V lost 0 bases and J lost 7 bases. This CDR3 is CASSLSTAGGAKNEQFF. DNA for the CDR3: TGTGCCAGCAGTTTATCCACAGCGGGGGGGGCAAAAAATGAGCAGTTCTTC.

This clonotype has a count of ten or more. V usage is TRBV5-8 and J usage is TRBJ1-6; 7 bases fit TRBD1. The germline gives CDR1 SGHTS, CDR2 YDEGEE. The CDR3 extends over 14 amino acids. V shed 5 bases, J shed 7 bases, and the junction held 6 bases outside the gene matches. In DNA form, the CDR3 reads TGTGCCAGCAGTCAGGGGGAGAGGAATTCACCCCTCCACTTT. This sequence encodes CASSQGERNSPLHF.

The chain links TRBV27 to TRBJ1-2; D unresolved. This CDR3 is 14 amino acids long. Germline CDR1 MNHEY, CDR2 SMNVEV (reference sequence). Trimming took 6 bases from V and 4 from J, leaving 15 bases between them. The CDR3 reads CASREEGGAYGYTF. The DNA for the CDR3 is TGTGCCAGCAGAGAAGAGGGTGGCGCCTATGGCTACACCTTC.

Concerning this clonotype: A much larger clone differs from this one at a single base, so this may be a read error. The chain uses TRBV6-4 and TRBJ1-1; D unresolved. There are 12 residues in the CDR3. Germline V gene lookup returns CDR1 MRHNA and CDR2 SNTAGT. In nucleotides, the CDR3 is TGCGCCAGCCTGGCTGTGGACACTGAAGCTTTCTTT. Its protein product is CASLAVDTEAFF.

This clonotype was counted many times. The genes are TRBV7-8 and TRBJ1-2; 8 bases are a match to TRBD1. V was pared by 2 bases and J by 1 base, with 6 bases of the junction left unmatched. The CDR3 consists of 16 residues. Germline loops: CDR1 SGHVS, CDR2 FQNEAQ. Here the CDR3 reads CASSLTDRGLNYGYTF. In DNA, the CDR3 is TGTGCCAGCAGCTTAACCGACAGGGGACTTAACTATGGCTACACCTTC.

This clonotype was recorded at least ten times. J is TRBJ1-5 and V is TRBV2; 10 nucleotides match TRBD1. The V gene end was trimmed by 1 base and the J gene end by 2 bases; junction bases not matched to a gene: 8. CDR1 is SNHLY and CDR2 is FYNNEI in the germline V gene. This CDR3 is built from 18 residues. Written as DNA, the CDR3 is TGTGCCAGCAGTGAAGGGGGGACAGGGGTTTGGGGCAATCAGCCCCAGCATTTT. Its protein is CASSEGGTGVWGNQPQHF.

This clonotype was seen more than once but under ten times. The J gene is TRBJ1-4, the V gene TRBV20-1; D perhaps matches TRBD1 (6 bases). Trimming removed 5 bases at V and 2 bases at J, with 12 bases between. This CDR3 is 14 amino acids long. From germline, CDR1 is DFQATT and CDR2 SNEGSKA (reference sequence). The CDR3 sequence: CSAFLGATNEKLFF. The CDR3 DNA reads as TGCAGTGCTTTCTTGGGGGCGACTAATGAAAAACTGTTTTTT.

V and J are TRBV7-9 and TRBJ2-1, with D possibly matching TRBD1 (6 bases). Germline-derived CDR1 and CDR2 are SEHNR and FQNEAQ (reference sequence). This CDR3 has 16 amino acids. Between the trimmed V and J ends, which lost 5 bases and 0 bases, there was a span of 14 bases. CDR3 sequence: CASSPQDSYSYNEQFF. The CDR3 bases are TGTGCCAGCAGCCCCCAGGACAGCTACTCCTACAATGAGCAGTTCTTC.

This clonotype has ten or more counts. The gene calls are TRBV20-1 and TRBJ2-1; 8 bases align to TRBD2. Trimming took 5 bases from V and 5 from J; bases not matched to a gene: 8. This CDR3 is 14 amino acids long. Germline lookup yields CDR1 DFQATT and CDR2 SNEGSKA (reference sequence). CDR3 in amino acids: CSAPRTSPDNEQFF. The CDR3, as DNA: TGCAGTGCTCCCAGGACTAGCCCTGACAATGAGCAGTTCTTC.

This clonotype was detected ten times or more. The V gene is TRBV11-3, the J gene TRBJ2-7; D unclear. Germline V gene data show CDR1 as SGHNT and CDR2 as YENEEA. Between the trimmed V and J ends, which lost 0 bases and 2 bases, there was a span of 5 bases. The CDR3 totals 13 residues. CDR3 sequence reads: CASSLDSTYEQYF. In nucleotides, the CDR3 is TGTGCCAGCAGCTTAGATTCAACCTACGAGCAGTACTTC.

Ten or more counts support this clonotype. V usage is TRBV7-2 and J usage is TRBJ2-1; 9 bases agree with TRBD1. This CDR3 spans 16 amino acids. Germline V CDR1 and CDR2: SGHTA, FQGNSA. V lost 4 bases to trimming and J lost 5 bases; unmatched junction nucleotides: 9. The CDR3 loop reads CASSSGGQGLHNEQFF. Here the CDR3 DNA reads TGTGCCAGCAGCTCCGGAGGACAGGGGCTTCACAATGAGCAGTTCTTC.

This clonotype was seen a few times. One end of the junction is discordant with germline, which a read error may explain. The chain uses TRBV10-3 and TRBJ1-3; the D is unclear. Germline CDR1 reads ENHRY; CDR2 reads SYGVKD. The CDR3 runs 12 residues. The CDR3 DNA sequence: TGTGCCATCAGGGAGTCTGGAAACACCATATATTTT. Translation gives CAIRESGNTIYF.

This clonotype was counted at least ten times. The J gene is TRBJ2-2, the V gene TRBV7-3; D is unresolved. V was cut by 2 bases and J by 9 bases, with 7 bases left in between. The germline V gene encodes CDR1 SGHTA and CDR2 FQGTGA. The CDR3 spans 12 residues. Here the CDR3 DNA reads TGTGCCAGCAGCTTACTGGGCCGGGAGCTGTTTTTT. Residues: CASSLLGRELFF. Drawing the rest from reference TRBV7-3 and TRBJ2-2, the complete variable domain is GAGVSQTPSNKVTEKGKYVELRCDPISGHTALYWYRQSLGQGPEFLIYFQGTGAADDSGLPNDRFFAVRPEGSVSTLKIQRTERGDSAVYLCASSLLGRELFFGEGSRLTVL.

There are many counts of this clonotype. The chain joins TRBV19 to TRBJ2-7, with TRBD1 matching over 7 bases. In germline, CDR1 is LNHDA, CDR2 SQIVND (reference sequence). V was pared by 5 bases and J by 2 bases, with 9 bases of the junction left unmatched. The CDR3 runs 15 residues. Here the CDR3 DNA reads TGTGCCAGTAGTTCCTCTCGGGACAGACCCTACGAGCAGTACTTC. Residues: CASSSSRDRPYEQYF.

This clonotype was found many times. The rearrangement uses TRBV6-1 and TRBJ1-2; no firm D call. The CDR3 consists of 12 residues. Germline assignment: CDR1 MNHNS and CDR2 SASEGT. V lost 5 bases and J 4 bases, leaving 8 bases between the germline ends. The chain's CDR3 is CASSPHPYGYTF. The CDR3 DNA follows: TGTGCCAGCAGTCCTCACCCCTATGGCTACACCTTC.

This chain uses TRBV11-2 with TRBJ2-1, with a tentative D call TRBD2 (6 bases). The CDR3 is made up of 17 amino acids. From germline, CDR1 is SGHAT and CDR2 FQNNGV. V dropped 4 bases and J dropped 0 bases, with 16 bases sitting between them. The CDR3 here is CASSSSSGTDSYNEQFF. CDR3 nucleotide sequence: TGTGCCAGCAGCTCTAGCTCCGGGACTGACTCCTACAATGAGCAGTTCTTC.

At least ten counts were recorded for this clonotype. This chain uses TRBV27 with TRBJ2-7; 11 bases are a match to TRBD2. CDR1 and CDR2 from the germline V gene are MNHEY and SMNVEV (reference sequence). The CDR3 spans 15 residues. Trimming at V came to 0 bases and at J to 5 bases, leaving 3 bases not matched to a gene. The CDR3 DNA follows: TGTGCCAGCAGTTTATCTAGCGGGGGGGCCCACGAGCAGTACTTC. Protein: CASSLSSGGAHEQYF.

This clonotype was counted only a few times. The gene calls are TRBV11-2 and TRBJ1-6; TRBD1 might be the D (6 bases). Germline CDR1 reads SGHAT; CDR2 reads FQNNGV. The CDR3 is 15 amino acids. Between the trimmed V and J ends, which lost 5 bases and 2 bases, there was a span of 10 bases. The CDR3 here is CASSPRDTYNSPLHF. Here the CDR3 DNA reads TGTGCCAGCAGCCCCCGGGACACCTATAATTCACCCCTCCACTTT.

This clonotype has a handful of counts. The CDR3 DNA reads TGTGCCAGCAGTGAAGCAAGGGCAGCACGAGCGGACCTATCCGAGCAGTACTTC. It codes for CASSEARAARADLSEQYF. The V gene is TRBV6-1, the J gene TRBJ2-7; D may be TRBD2 (5 bases). The CDR3 extends over 18 amino acids. Trimming left V 0 bases short and J 6 bases short, with 24 bases between. Per germline, CDR1 MNHNS and CDR2 SASEGT.

This clonotype has ten or more counts. The rearrangement links TRBV28 to TRBJ1-2; D might be TRBD1 (5 bases). Deletions cut 8 bases from V and 6 bases from J, with 16 bases between. Germline assignment: CDR1 MDHEN and CDR2 SYDVKM. The CDR3 runs 13 residues. CDR3 loop: CASANPGQNGYTF. The CDR3 DNA is TGTGCCAGCGCAAACCCGGGGCAGAATGGCTACACCTTC.

The chain uses TRBV5-4 and TRBJ2-7; 7 nucleotides line up with TRBD1. Germline lookup yields CDR1 SGHNT and CDR2 YYREEE (reference sequence). The CDR3 spans 16 residues. Trimming cost V 3 bases and J 6 bases; bases outside gene matches: 15. The CDR3 DNA reads TGTGCCAGCAGCTCATCAGGGGGATCGAGAAGGATCGAGCAGTACTTC. It specifies CASSSSGGSRRIEQYF.

This clonotype has ten or more counts. The J gene is TRBJ1-2, the V gene TRBV2; D uncertain. The germline V and J ends were trimmed by 7 bases and 4 bases, with 13 bases remaining between them. The CDR3 runs 13 residues. Germline values: CDR1 SNHLY, CDR2 FYNNEI. As DNA, the CDR3 is TGTGCCAGCACTCCAGGCACGTCCTATGGCTACACCTTC. Its protein product is CASTPGTSYGYTF.

The chain uses TRBV9 and TRBJ2-1, with D perhaps TRBD2 (5 bases). Germline assignment: CDR1 SGDLS and CDR2 YYNGEE. The CDR3 length is 14 residues. V was trimmed by 0 bases and J by 8 bases, leaving 12 bases between them. The CDR3 DNA reads as TGTGCCAGCAGCGTAGGTTCTAGCCGCCATGAGCAGTTCTTC. Translating it yields CASSVGSSRHEQFF.